Only one count was recorded for the clone carrying this T cell receptor beta chain. An end of the junction does not agree with germline; a read error may underlie this. Other DNA sequences of this sample code for an identical CDR3. This CDR3 comprises 13 residues. Looked up from germline, CDR1 is GTSNPN and CDR2 is SVGIG (reference sequence). This entry belongs to a study of shared clonotypes between healthy human individuals. Generated by immunoSEQ multiplex PCR, the TCRdb table keeps only in-frame clones and is missing some. The sample records some 470,000 clones, around 80% being singletons. The sequenced sample consisted of PBMCs. The receptor was isolated from a woman between 40 and 55 years old in good health. Some clones in this sample may be carry-over from other donors' samples. The rearrangement uses TRBV30 and TRBJ1-6; D may be TRBD1 (6 bases). CDR3 amino acids: CAWRGGGQSPLHF. The CDR3 DNA reads as TGTGCCTGGAGGGGCGGGGGGCAGTCACCCCTCCACTTC.